What follows describes a single TCR beta chain. The target antigen is unknown. Just one base apart from a much larger clone, this may be a read error. The entry originates in a study of glioma-infiltrating T cells. Study-wide background: WHO grade II oligodendrogliomas or astrocytomas, plus non-recurrent WHO grade IV glioblastomas, were sampled.

TCR alpha and beta CDR3 regions were amplified from RNA using iRepertoire nested multiplex PCR. A single record per CDR3 protein comes from TCRdb applying MiXCR to the multiplex PCR reads. Among 300,000 to 450,000 distinct CDR3 sequences listed, around 38% were seen once. Overall study results and limits: Patients with low tissue-blood divergence carried a signature set of shared blood CDR3 motifs. Tissue and blood shared very few CDR3 sequences.

Germline CDR1 and CDR2: MNHEY and SMNVEV (reference sequence). CDR3 length: 15 amino acids. This clonotype was sampled from a human donor with low-grade glioma or glioblastoma, undergoing nonglioma brain surgery, or in good health (not recorded which). Sequencing was done on a sample of glioma tissue, nonneoplastic brain tissue, or PBMCs (not recorded which). The chain uses TRBV27 and TRBJ2-4; 9 bases map to TRBD2. For the CDR3, the DNA is TGTGCCAGCAGTTTAGCGGGAGGGTTGGGGAACATTCAGCACTTC. Translating it yields CASSLAGGLGNIQHF.